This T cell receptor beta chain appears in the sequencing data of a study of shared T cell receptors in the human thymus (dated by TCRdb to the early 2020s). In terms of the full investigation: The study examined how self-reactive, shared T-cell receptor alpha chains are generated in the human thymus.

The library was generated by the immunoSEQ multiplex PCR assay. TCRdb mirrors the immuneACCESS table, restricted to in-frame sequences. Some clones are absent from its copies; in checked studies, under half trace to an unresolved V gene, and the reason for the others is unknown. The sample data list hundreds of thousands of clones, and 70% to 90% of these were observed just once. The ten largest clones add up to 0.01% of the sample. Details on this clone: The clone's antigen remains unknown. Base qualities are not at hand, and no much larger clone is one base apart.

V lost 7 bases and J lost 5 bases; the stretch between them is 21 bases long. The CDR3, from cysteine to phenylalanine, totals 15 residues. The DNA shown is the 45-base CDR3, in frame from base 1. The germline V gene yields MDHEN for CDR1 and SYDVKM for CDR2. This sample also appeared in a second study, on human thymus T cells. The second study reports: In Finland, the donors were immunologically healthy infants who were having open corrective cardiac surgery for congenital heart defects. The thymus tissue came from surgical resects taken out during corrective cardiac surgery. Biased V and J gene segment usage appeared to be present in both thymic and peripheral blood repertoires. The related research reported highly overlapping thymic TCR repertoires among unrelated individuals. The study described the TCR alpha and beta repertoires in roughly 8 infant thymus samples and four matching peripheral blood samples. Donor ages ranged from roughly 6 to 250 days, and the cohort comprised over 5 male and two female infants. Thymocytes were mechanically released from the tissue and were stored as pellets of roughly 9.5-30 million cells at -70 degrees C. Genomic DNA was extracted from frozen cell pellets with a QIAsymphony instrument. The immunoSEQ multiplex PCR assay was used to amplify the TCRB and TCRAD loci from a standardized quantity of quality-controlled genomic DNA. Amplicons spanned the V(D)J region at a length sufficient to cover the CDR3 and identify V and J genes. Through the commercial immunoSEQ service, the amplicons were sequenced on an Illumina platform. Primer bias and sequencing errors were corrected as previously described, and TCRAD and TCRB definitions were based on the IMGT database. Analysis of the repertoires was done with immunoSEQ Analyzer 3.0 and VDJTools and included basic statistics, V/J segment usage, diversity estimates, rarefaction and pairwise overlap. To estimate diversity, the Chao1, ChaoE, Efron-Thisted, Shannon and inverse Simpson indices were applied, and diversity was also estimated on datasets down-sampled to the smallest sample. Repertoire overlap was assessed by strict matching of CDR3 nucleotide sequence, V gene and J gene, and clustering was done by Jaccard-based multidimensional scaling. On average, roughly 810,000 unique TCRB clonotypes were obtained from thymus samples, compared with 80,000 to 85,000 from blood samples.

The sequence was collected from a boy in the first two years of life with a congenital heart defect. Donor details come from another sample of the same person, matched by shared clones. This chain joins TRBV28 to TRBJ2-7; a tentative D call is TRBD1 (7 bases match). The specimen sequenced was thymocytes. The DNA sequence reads TGTGCCAGCACCTCGGCGGAGGGGGCGCAACACGAGCAGTACTTC. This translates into CASTSAEGAQHEQYF. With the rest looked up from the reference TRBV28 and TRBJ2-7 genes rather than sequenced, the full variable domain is DVKVTQSSRYLVKRTGEKVFLECVQDMDHENMFWYRQDPGLGLRLIYFSYDVKMKEKGDIPEGYSVSREKKERFSLILESASTNQTSMYLCASTSAEGAQHEQYFGPGTRLTVT.